The 22 T cell receptor beta chains below all came from one sample that was sequenced in a study of T-cell memory formation after mild COVID-19. From the 5' RACE reads, TCRdb called clonotypes with MiXCR, one entry per CDR3 protein. The sample carries hundreds of thousands of distinct CDR3 sequences, less than 25% recorded once. The sample consisted of PBMCs or a T cell subset sorted from them (not recorded which). These TCRs come from a man aged 18 to 35 who had mild COVID-19 (a few samples of this study predate the infection). Cell type and time point are not known.

J is TRBJ2-7 and V is TRBV2; D is possibly TRBD1 (5 bases). The germline CDR1 and CDR2 sequences are SNHLY and FYNNEI. The CDR3 is made up of 12 amino acids. V lost 4 bases and J lost 6, with 10 bases in between. The CDR3 DNA sequence: TGTGCCAGCAGTGGGTCAGGGTTCGAGCAGTACTTC. Translating gives CASSGSGFEQYF.

This clonotype came up a few times. This sequence joins TRBV7-9 and TRBJ2-5; D perhaps matches TRBD1 (5 bases). The CDR3 consists of 14 residues. Germline CDR1 SEHNR, CDR2 FQNEAQ (reference sequence). Trimming took off 3 bases at V and 5 bases at J, with 13 bases between the two ends. CDR3 DNA: TGTGCCAGCAGCTTCGGTGGGGCCAGGGAGACCCAGTACTTC. Amino acid sequence: CASSFGGARETQYF.

In its sample, this clonotype was seen a few times. This chain connects TRBV7-8 to TRBJ1-2; D is unclear. The CDR3 extends over 15 amino acids. The V gene lost 1 base and the J gene lost 4 bases, with 13 bases spanning the gap. Germline CDR1 is SGHVS and CDR2 is FQNEAQ. The CDR3 DNA follows: TGTGCCAGCAGCTTAGGGGTTGGAGAGATCTATGGCTACACCTTC. Translating gives CASSLGVGEIYGYTF.

The chain carries TRBV11-2 and TRBJ2-2; D could derive from TRBD1 or TRBD2 (5 bases each). Germline V gene data show CDR1 as SGHAT and CDR2 as FQNNGV. CDR3 length: 16 amino acids. V dropped 4 bases and J dropped 2 bases, with 14 bases sitting between them. The CDR3 sequence: CASSSGRPFNTGELFF. The CDR3, as DNA: TGTGCCAGCAGCTCGGGACGGCCTTTCAACACCGGGGAGCTGTTTTTT.

This clonotype was observed a few times. This chain uses TRBV7-9 with TRBJ1-2; no reliable D call. The CDR3 totals 15 residues. Germline loops: CDR1 SEHNR, CDR2 FQNEAQ (reference sequence). The V end lost 1 base, the J end lost 6 bases, and 15 bases lay between the germline ends. CDR3 region: CASSLDLDGSDGYTF. In DNA, the CDR3 is TGTGCCAGCAGCTTAGATCTGGACGGAAGCGATGGCTACACCTTC.

There are a few counts of this clonotype. The chain combines TRBV20-1 with TRBJ2-3, with 14 bases matching TRBD2. The junction had 9 bases not matched to a gene; V was cut back by 6 bases and J by 4 bases. The CDR3 extends over 16 amino acids. Per the germline V gene, CDR1 is DFQATT and CDR2 is SNEGSKA (reference sequence). For the CDR3, the DNA is TGCAGTGCCTCCCTCCGGACTAGCGGGGGGCCAGATACGCAGTATTTT. Translated, it gives CSASLRTSGGPDTQYF.

This clonotype showed up just a few times. The chain has TRBV20-1 and TRBJ2-7; D perhaps matches TRBD1 (6 bases). The germline V gene encodes CDR1 DFQATT and CDR2 SNEGSKA (reference sequence). The CDR3 extends over 13 amino acids. V lost 2 bases and J lost 3, with 11 bases in between. Here the CDR3 reads CSARWGQLYEQYF. Here the CDR3 DNA reads TGCAGTGCTAGATGGGGACAACTCTACGAGCAGTACTTC.

The J gene is TRBJ1-1, the V gene TRBV20-1; TRBD1 matches at 7 bases. The germline gives CDR1 DFQATT, CDR2 SNEGSKA (reference sequence). The CDR3 is 13 amino acids. The CDR3 sequence: CSKTGTDNTEAFF. The CDR3 DNA sequence: TGCAGCAAGACCGGGACAGACAACACTGAAGCTTTCTTT.

The chain combines TRBV20-1 with TRBJ1-6; D gene uncertain. V was cut by 3 bases and J by 18 bases, with 21 bases left in between. CDR1 is DFQATT, CDR2 SNEGSKA, per germline (reference sequence). The CDR3 contains 13 residues. For the CDR3, the DNA is TGCAGTGCTAGCTCCACCGCCGGGTCCCTAACCCACTTT. It specifies CSASSTAGSLTHF.

This clonotype was observed a few times. The V and J genes are TRBV14 and TRBJ2-5; D is ambiguous. V dropped 3 bases and J dropped 6 bases, with 11 bases sitting between them. CDR1 is SGHDN and CDR2 is FVKESK in the germline V gene. This CDR3 contains 13 residues. CDR3 coding DNA: TGTGCCAGCAGCCAGGGCCCTCGGAAGACCCAGTACTTC. Translating it yields CASSQGPRKTQYF.

This clonotype was observed a few times. This rearrangement joins TRBV20-1 to TRBJ2-5, with 10 bases matching TRBD1. Germline CDR1 and CDR2: DFQATT and SNEGSKA (reference sequence). CDR3 length: 14 residues. J lost 5 bases, V lost 2 bases, and 5 bases had no gene match. CDR3 sequence: CSARRDRGEETQYF. The CDR3 bases are TGCAGTGCTAGAAGGGACAGGGGAGAGGAGACCCAGTACTTC.

V usage is TRBV18 and J usage is TRBJ2-7; 7 bases fit TRBD1. V lost 5 bases, J lost 5 bases, and 3 bases stayed unmatched. CDR3 length equals 12 residues. The germline gives CDR1 KGHSH, CDR2 LQKENI. The CDR3 is CASSGDRDEQYF. CDR3 in DNA: TGTGCCAGCTCAGGCGACAGGGACGAGCAGTACTTC.

Notes on this clonotype: One end of the junction fails to match germline, which may point to a read error. V is TRBV7-2 and J is TRBJ1-5; D is unresolved. The CDR3 sequence is 13 residues long. Germline V CDR1 and CDR2: SGHTA, FQGNSA. CDR3 DNA sequence: TGTGCCAGCAGCTTGGGGAGTTATCAGCCCCATCATTTT. It is translated as CASSLGSYQPHHF.

This clonotype was recorded a few times. The rearrangement joins TRBV30 to TRBJ1-5; 7 bases fit TRBD1. The germline V gene has CDR1 GTSNPN and CDR2 SVGIG (reference sequence). The CDR3 length is 13 residues. Trimming removed 5 bases from V and 4 bases from J; junction bases left unmatched: 5. The CDR3 region is CAWADRANQPQHF. The CDR3 region has the DNA TGTGCCTGGGCCGACAGGGCAAATCAGCCCCAGCATTTT.

This clonotype occurred a few times. This rearrangement joins TRBV24-1 to TRBJ2-7; the D gene could be TRBD1 or TRBD2 (5 bases each). V lost 4 bases and J lost 3, with 18 bases in between. Germline V gene lookup returns CDR1 KGHDR and CDR2 SFDVKD. The CDR3 contains 16 residues. In DNA, the CDR3 is TGTGCCACCAGTGACCCTATTTTATGGGGGAGCTACGAGCAGTACGTC. Protein sequence: CATSDPILWGSYEQYV.

The gene calls are TRBV29-1 and TRBJ1-1; possibly TRBD1 for D (6 bases). In germline, CDR1 is SQVTM, CDR2 ANQGSEA. The CDR3 consists of 13 residues. Between the trimmed V and J ends, which lost 4 bases and 2 bases, there was a span of 11 bases. The CDR3 DNA reads TGCAGCGTTGCGGAGGGACATAACACTGAAGCTTTCTTT. Encoded protein: CSVAEGHNTEAFF.

The chain recombines TRBV10-3 with TRBJ1-5; unclear D gene. The V end was cut by 8 bases, the J end by 1 base, with 12 bases between. Germline V gives CDR1 ENHRY, CDR2 SYGVKD. This CDR3 is built from 14 residues. The CDR3 bases are TGTGCCATCGGCCCCGTTGGGAGCAATCAGCCCCAGCATTTT. Translation gives CAIGPVGSNQPQHF.

CDR3 protein: CASSFMGRGDYNEQFF. CDR3 sequence (DNA): TGTGCCAGCAGTTTCATGGGGCGGGGGGACTACAATGAGCAGTTCTTC. The chain has TRBV27 and TRBJ2-1, with TRBD2 matching over 8 bases. This CDR3 has 16 residues. Per germline, CDR1 MNHEY and CDR2 SMNVEV (reference sequence). The V and J ends lost 3 bases and 3 bases, in that order; junction bases with no gene match: 7.

The V call is TRBV11-2, the J call TRBJ2-7; 13 bases align to TRBD2. The CDR3 sequence is 17 residues long. After removal of 5 bases from V and 1 base from J, the junction contained 8 bases not matched to a gene. CDR1 and CDR2 from the germline V gene are SGHAT and FQNNGV. The CDR3 coding sequence is TGTGCCAGCAGCATTACTAGCGGGGGGGCTCTGTCCTACGAGCAGTACTTC. The encoded protein is CASSITSGGALSYEQYF. Complete variable domain (other parts from reference TRBV11-2 and TRBJ2-7): EAGVAQSPRYKIIEKRQSVAFWCNPISGHATLYWYQQILGQGPKLLIQFQNNGVVDDSQLPKDRFSAERLKGVDSTLKIQPAKLEDSAVYLCASSITSGGALSYEQYFGPGTRLTVT.

CDR3 sequence reads: CASSYREANYGYTF. CDR3 nucleotide sequence: TGTGCCAGCAGTTACAGGGAAGCTAACTATGGCTACACCTTC. This sequence joins TRBV6-5 and TRBJ1-2; D is ambiguous. Germline V lookup: CDR1 MNHEY, CDR2 SVGAGI. This CDR3 region has 14 residues. Trimming took off 2 bases at V and 0 bases at J, with 7 bases between the two ends.

V gene TRBV27 combines with J gene TRBJ1-5; no firm D call. The V end was cut by 5 bases, the J end by 0 bases, with 5 bases between. The CDR3 loop spans 13 amino acids. Germline CDR1 is MNHEY and CDR2 is SMNVEV (reference sequence). DNA for the CDR3: TGTGCCAGCAGTGTGGGTAGCAATCAGCCCCAGCATTTT. Its protein is CASSVGSNQPQHF.

In this sample, this clonotype turned up a few times. The chain carries TRBV7-2 and TRBJ2-3; D remains ambiguous. This CDR3 has 14 amino acids. Germline values: CDR1 SGHTA, CDR2 FQGNSA. The V and J ends lost 2 bases and 0 bases respectively, with 6 bases between them. As DNA, the CDR3 is TGTGCCAGCAGCTTAAAGCTTAGCACAGATACGCAGTATTTT. Translation gives CASSLKLSTDTQYF.